These 22 T cell receptor beta chains share one sample of origin, sequenced in a study of cytomegalovirus exposure and HLA in healthy donors. The PCR made use of 60 Vbeta and 13 Jbeta primers. TCRdb's copy holds only in-frame clones and misses some; the assay was immunoSEQ multiplex PCR. The sample shows 150,000 or so clones, roughly 80% of them seen only once. Sequenced: PBMCs. Source of these receptors: a male donor in good health and CMV-seropositive.

V usage is TRBV5-6 and J usage is TRBJ1-4; D might be TRBD1 (5 bases). V dropped 4 bases and J dropped 8 bases, with 21 bases sitting between them. Germline-derived CDR1 and CDR2 are SGHDT and YYEEEE. The CDR3 sequence is 16 residues long. CDR3 bases: TGTGCCAGCAGCGTCTGGGGCCGCGCCCTACGGGAAAAACTGTTTTTT. As protein: CASSVWGRALREKLFF.

The chain uses TRBV7-2 and TRBJ1-2; D is perhaps TRBD1 (5 bases). There are 12 residues in the CDR3. CDR1 and CDR2 from the germline V gene are SGHTA and FQGNSA. Between the trimmed V and J ends, which lost 3 bases and 8 bases, there was a span of 10 bases. For the CDR3, the DNA is TGTGCCAGCAGCTTCCAGGGTAGCGGCTACACCTTC. Translating it yields CASSFQGSGYTF.

The genes are TRBV5-4 and TRBJ2-1; 11 bases are a match to TRBD2. V lost 4 bases and J lost 7; bases outside the gene matches: 7. The CDR3 sequence is 15 residues long. Per the germline V gene, CDR1 is SGHNT and CDR2 is YYREEE (reference sequence). In nucleotides, the CDR3 is TGTGCCAGCAGCCCCCAAACTAGCGGGAGTAATGAGCAGTTCTTC. Translated: CASSPQTSGSNEQFF.

The chain joins TRBV19 to TRBJ1-5; tentatively, D is TRBD1 (6 bases). Per the germline V gene, CDR1 is LNHDA and CDR2 is SQIVND (reference sequence). This CDR3 region has 13 residues. Deletions cut 6 bases from V and 6 bases from J, with 12 bases between. The CDR3 protein is CASRQGRVQPQHF. The CDR3 region has the DNA TGTGCCAGTAGGCAGGGGAGGGTTCAGCCCCAGCATTTT.

The chain has TRBV10-3 and TRBJ2-1; possibly TRBD2 for D (5 bases). The CDR3 has 16 residues. CDR1 is ENHRY and CDR2 is SYGVKD in the germline V gene. With 5 bases removed from V and 4 bases from J, the gap between germline ends came to 18 bases. CDR3 sequence reads: CAISSERVRRYNEQFF. CDR3 DNA sequence: TGTGCCATCAGTTCCGAGAGAGTTCGGAGGTACAATGAGCAGTTCTTC.

J is TRBJ1-1 and V is TRBV4-2, with D perhaps matching TRBD1 (5 bases). V lost 0 bases and J lost 3, with 23 bases in between. Germline V gene data show CDR1 as LGHNA and CDR2 as YNFKEQ. The length of the CDR3 is 19 residues. The CDR3 reads CASSQDSKLVGLRDTEAFF. CDR3 nucleotide sequence: TGTGCCAGCAGCCAAGATAGCAAATTAGTGGGACTCCGGGACACTGAAGCTTTCTTT.

This chain connects TRBV11-2 to TRBJ2-1; D may be TRBD2 (6 bases). Germline V gene sequence: CDR1 SGHAT, CDR2 FQNNGV. Trimming shortened V by 5 bases and J by 7 bases, and 21 bases separated the two germline ends. This CDR3 contains 16 residues. The CDR3 DNA sequence: TGTGCCAGCAGCCCACGACTAGGCGGGGTTGGGAATGAGCAGTTCTTC. Its protein product is CASSPRLGGVGNEQFF. The whole variable domain, filled in from reference TRBV11-2 and TRBJ2-1, reads EAGVAQSPRYKIIEKRQSVAFWCNPISGHATLYWYQQILGQGPKLLIQFQNNGVVDDSQLPKDRFSAERLKGVDSTLKIQPAKLEDSAVYLCASSPRLGGVGNEQFFGPGTRLTVL.

V is TRBV5-1 and J is TRBJ2-1, with 8 bases aligning to TRBD2. The germline CDR1 and CDR2 sequences are SGHRS and YFSETQ. The trim removed 0 bases at V and 15 bases at J, leaving 5 bases unmatched. CDR3 length: 12 residues. The CDR3 DNA sequence: TGCGCCAGCAGCTTGGAGACGGCGGGGGGGTTCTTC. Encoded protein: CASSLETAGGFF.

The rearrangement links TRBV19 to TRBJ2-7; 8 nucleotides line up with TRBD1. Germline V gene data show CDR1 as LNHDA and CDR2 as SQIVND (reference sequence). The ends lost 6 bases at V and 0 bases at J; junction bases unmatched: 10. The CDR3 loop spans 16 amino acids. This chain's CDR3 is CASSYMGQDYSYEQYF. In DNA, the CDR3 is TGTGCCAGTAGCTATATGGGACAGGACTACTCCTACGAGCAGTACTTC. Complete variable domain (other parts from reference TRBV19 and TRBJ2-7): DGGITQSPKYLFRKEGQNVTLSCEQNLNHDAMYWYRQDPGQGLRLIYYSQIVNDFQKGDIAEGYSVSREKKESFPLTVTSAQKNPTAFYLCASSYMGQDYSYEQYFGPGTRLTVT.

The chain combines TRBV29-1 with TRBJ2-4; 10 bases are a match to TRBD1. J gave up 10 bases and V 6 bases, and 9 bases lay outside the gene matches. This CDR3 has 13 residues. From germline, CDR1 is SQVTM and CDR2 ANQGSEA. CDR3 DNA: TGCAGCGTCTTCTGGACAGGGGGTACGATTCAGTACTTC. Translation: CSVFWTGGTIQYF.

DNA of the CDR3: TGTGCCAGCACAGGGAATGAAAAACTGTTTTTT. It is translated as CASTGNEKLFF. The chain uses TRBV19 and TRBJ1-4; D may be TRBD1 (6 bases). The germline V gene encodes CDR1 LNHDA and CDR2 SQIVND (reference sequence). The CDR3 spans 11 residues. V lost 9 bases and J lost 5, with 7 bases in between.

CDR3 sequence (DNA): TGTGCCAGTAGTTTGAGCGGGAGGGCCTTGGGAGAGCAGTACTTC. Protein product: CASSLSGRALGEQYF. The rearrangement joins TRBV19 to TRBJ2-7, with 10 nucleotides matching TRBD2. CDR3 length: 15 amino acids. Germline V gene lookup returns CDR1 LNHDA and CDR2 SQIVND (reference sequence). V lost 5 bases to trimming and J lost 7 bases; unmatched junction nucleotides: 11.

V usage is TRBV30 and J usage is TRBJ2-7; TRBD1 matches 9 bases. From germline, CDR1 is GTSNPN and CDR2 SVGIG (reference sequence). This CDR3 has 19 residues. The V gene end was trimmed by 0 bases and the J gene end by 3 bases; junction bases not matched to a gene: 18. The CDR3 reads CAWSVVSGQGTGQYYEQYF. CDR3 nucleotide sequence: TGTGCCTGGAGTGTAGTAAGTGGACAGGGGACAGGACAGTACTACGAGCAGTACTTC.

V and J are TRBV27 and TRBJ2-7; possibly TRBD1 for D (6 bases). Trimming took 6 bases from V and 6 from J, leaving 15 bases between them. CDR1 and CDR2 from the germline V gene are MNHEY and SMNVEV (reference sequence). This CDR3 has 13 amino acids. CDR3 loop: CASRRGSGAEQYF. CDR3 DNA sequence: TGTGCCAGCAGAAGAGGGTCAGGGGCCGAGCAGTACTTC.

The chain is built from TRBV19 and TRBJ2-6; D might be TRBD1 (5 bases). V lost 3 bases and J 2 bases, leaving 5 bases between the germline ends. The CDR3 has 14 amino acids. Germline V gene lookup returns CDR1 LNHDA and CDR2 SQIVND (reference sequence). Here the CDR3 DNA reads TGTGCCAGTAGTATCAGGGCTGGGGCCAACGTCCTGACTTTC. This translates into CASSIRAGANVLTF.

The CDR3 region is CAWSVFRGAGELFF. CDR3 in DNA: TGTGCCTGGAGTGTATTTCGGGGTGCCGGGGAGCTGTTTTTT. This chain links TRBV30 with TRBJ2-2; possibly TRBD2 for D (5 bases). The CDR3 consists of 14 residues. Germline V gives CDR1 GTSNPN, CDR2 SVGIG (reference sequence). The V gene lost 0 bases and the J gene lost 6 bases, with 11 bases spanning the gap.

CDR3 residues: CASRGGGGTEAFF. The CDR3 DNA follows: TGTGCCAGTAGGGGGGGAGGCGGCACTGAAGCTTTCTTT. The chain links TRBV19 to TRBJ1-1, with D perhaps TRBD1 (5 bases). The germline V gene encodes CDR1 LNHDA and CDR2 SQIVND (reference sequence). V was trimmed by 6 bases and J by 4 bases, leaving 12 bases between them. The CDR3 has 13 residues.

The V gene is TRBV5-1, the J gene TRBJ2-7, with D perhaps TRBD1 (5 bases). The CDR3 runs to 14 residues. Germline loops: CDR1 SGHRS, CDR2 YFSETQ. Trimming took off 2 bases at V and 3 bases at J, with 12 bases between the two ends. CDR3: CASSFQGTHYEQYF. The CDR3 DNA reads as TGCGCCAGCAGCTTCCAGGGTACTCACTACGAGCAGTACTTC.

V and J are TRBV9 and TRBJ2-3; 10 nucleotides line up with TRBD2. Germline V gene data show CDR1 as SGDLS and CDR2 as YYNGEE. The CDR3 has 16 amino acids. V trimming: 4 bases; J trimming: 1 base; junction bases outside the gene matches: 6. CDR3: CASSPASGRGTDTQYF. CDR3 nucleotides: TGTGCCAGCAGCCCCGCTAGCGGGAGAGGCACAGATACGCAGTATTTT.

V is TRBV9 and J is TRBJ1-1; possibly TRBD1 for D (5 bases). The length of the CDR3 is 13 residues. With 4 bases removed from V and 6 bases from J, the gap between germline ends came to 13 bases. Germline lookup yields CDR1 SGDLS and CDR2 YYNGEE. CDR3 loop: CASSRGGAAEAFF. For the CDR3, the DNA is TGTGCCAGCAGCCGTGGCGGGGCCGCTGAAGCTTTCTTT.

In this sample, this clone turned up a few times. One end of the junction does not line up with germline, which may come from a read error. The chain has TRBV7-9 and TRBJ2-4; 9 nucleotides line up with TRBD1. Germline CDR1 SEHNR, CDR2 FQNEAQ (reference sequence). The CDR3 sequence is 15 residues long. The CDR3 loop is CSSSFKTGGKNIQYF. The CDR3 DNA is TGTTCCAGCAGCTTTAAGACAGGGGGCAAAAACATTCAGTACTTC.

The CDR3 DNA follows: TGTGCCAGCAGCCCCTCAACCGGGACAGGGGTTCCCTACGAGCAGTACTTC. Protein: CASSPSTGTGVPYEQYF. The chain joins TRBV7-9 to TRBJ2-7, with 10 bases aligning to TRBD1. CDR1 and CDR2 (germline): SEHNR, FQNEAQ (reference sequence). Trimming took 5 bases from V and 2 from J; bases not matched to a gene: 12. There are 17 residues in the CDR3.